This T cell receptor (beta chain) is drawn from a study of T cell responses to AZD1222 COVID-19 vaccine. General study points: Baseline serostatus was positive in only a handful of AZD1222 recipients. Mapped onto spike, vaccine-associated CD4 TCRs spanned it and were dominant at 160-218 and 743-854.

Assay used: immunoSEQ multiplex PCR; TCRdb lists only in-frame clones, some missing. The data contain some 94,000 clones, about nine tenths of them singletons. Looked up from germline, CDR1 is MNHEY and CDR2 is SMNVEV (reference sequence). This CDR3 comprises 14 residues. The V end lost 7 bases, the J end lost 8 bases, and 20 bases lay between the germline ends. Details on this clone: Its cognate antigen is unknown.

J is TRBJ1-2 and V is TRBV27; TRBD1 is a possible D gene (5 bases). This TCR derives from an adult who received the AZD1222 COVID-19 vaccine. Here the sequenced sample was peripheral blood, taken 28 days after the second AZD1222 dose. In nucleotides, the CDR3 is TGTGCCAGCACCTCCCCTTTCGGGGGTTTAGGCTACACCTTC. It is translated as CASTSPFGGLGYTF.